One sample yielded the 4 T cell receptor beta chains listed below, sequenced in a study of shared clonotypes between healthy human individuals. TCRdb keeps only in-frame clones here, not all; method: immunoSEQ multiplex PCR. This repertoire shows approximately 1.5 million clones, 98% to 99% found once; its top ten account for 0.3% to 0.45%. Sequenced: naive CD4+ T cells sorted from blood. Regarding subset: CD45RA+ positively selected. Receptors originate from a man younger than 40 in good health.

The CDR3 here is CASTRVVGGTDTQYF. CDR3 sequence (DNA): TGTGCCAGCACCCGAGTAGTTGGGGGCACAGATACGCAGTATTTT. The rearrangement links TRBV7-9 to TRBJ2-3; D remains ambiguous. Germline lookup yields CDR1 SEHNR and CDR2 FQNEAQ (reference sequence). V was clipped by 7 bases and J by 1 base, with 15 bases between them. The CDR3 runs 15 residues.

J is TRBJ2-7 and V is TRBV5-6, with D perhaps TRBD2 (6 bases). Germline CDR1 and CDR2: SGHDT and YYEEEE. This CDR3 comprises 15 residues. Trimming took 3 bases from V and 0 from J, leaving 13 bases between them. In DNA form, the CDR3 reads TGTGCCAGCAGCTGGGGGGAATTGAGCTCCTACGAGCAGTACTTC. It specifies CASSWGELSSYEQYF.

Turning to this clone: The same CDR3 can be traced to other DNA sequences in this sample. The rearrangement uses TRBV18 and TRBJ2-5; 9 bases are a match to TRBD1. Trimming took 0 bases from V and 5 from J; bases not matched to a gene: 4. Germline assignment: CDR1 KGHSH and CDR2 LQKENI. The length of the CDR3 is 15 residues. The CDR3 DNA sequence: TGTGCCAGCTCACCACCGGGACAGGGTGGGGAGACCCAGTACTTC. Translation gives CASSPPGQGGETQYF. The full variable domain, completed using reference TRBV18 and TRBJ2-5, is NAGVMQNPRHLVRRRGQEARLRCSPMKGHSHVYWYRQLPEEGLKFMVYLQKENIIDESGMPKERFSAEFPKEGPSILRIQQVVRGDSAAYFCASSPPGQGGETQYFGPGTRLLVL.

The gene calls are TRBV9 and TRBJ2-2; D remains ambiguous. The CDR3 is 15 residues long. V dropped 0 bases and J dropped 7 bases, with 13 bases sitting between them. Germline lookup yields CDR1 SGDLS and CDR2 YYNGEE. Written as DNA, the CDR3 is TGTGCCAGCAGCGTAGCTCACCGGGCCGGCGGGGAGCTGTTTTTT. Protein product: CASSVAHRAGGELFF.